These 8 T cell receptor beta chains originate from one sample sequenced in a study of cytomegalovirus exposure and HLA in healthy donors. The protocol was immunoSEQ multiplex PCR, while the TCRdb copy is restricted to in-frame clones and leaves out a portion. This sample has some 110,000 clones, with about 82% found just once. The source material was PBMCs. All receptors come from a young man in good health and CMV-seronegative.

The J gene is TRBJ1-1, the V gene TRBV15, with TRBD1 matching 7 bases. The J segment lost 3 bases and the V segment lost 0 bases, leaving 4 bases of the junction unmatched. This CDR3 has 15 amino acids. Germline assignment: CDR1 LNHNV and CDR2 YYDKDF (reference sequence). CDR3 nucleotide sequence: TGTGCCACCAGCAGAGATAGGGGGCTCGACACTGAAGCTTTCTTT. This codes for CATSRDRGLDTEAFF.

Here the CDR3 reads CASSIEETGRSPLHF. In nucleotides, the CDR3 is TGTGCCAGTAGTATAGAGGAGACAGGGCGGTCACCCCTCCACTTT. The V call is TRBV19, the J call TRBJ1-6, with 7 bases lining up with TRBD1. Trimming removed 0 bases from V and 10 bases from J; junction bases left unmatched: 6. Germline V gives CDR1 LNHDA, CDR2 SQIVND (reference sequence). CDR3 length: 15 residues.

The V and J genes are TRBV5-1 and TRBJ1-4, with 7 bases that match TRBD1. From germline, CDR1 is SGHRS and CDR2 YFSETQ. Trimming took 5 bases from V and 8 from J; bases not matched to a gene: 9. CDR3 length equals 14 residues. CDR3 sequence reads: CASSQDREGEKLFF. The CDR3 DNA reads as TGCGCCAGCAGTCAAGACAGGGAAGGCGAAAAACTGTTTTTT.

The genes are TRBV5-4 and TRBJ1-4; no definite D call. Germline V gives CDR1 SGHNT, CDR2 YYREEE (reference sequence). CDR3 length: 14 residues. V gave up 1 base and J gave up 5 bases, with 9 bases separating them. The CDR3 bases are TGTGCCAGCAGCTTGACAGTAGGAAATGAAAAACTGTTTTTT. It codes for CASSLTVGNEKLFF.

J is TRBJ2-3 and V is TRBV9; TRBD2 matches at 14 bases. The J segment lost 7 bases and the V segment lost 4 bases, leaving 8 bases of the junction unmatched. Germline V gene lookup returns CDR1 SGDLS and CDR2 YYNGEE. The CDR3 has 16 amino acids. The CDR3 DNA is TGTGCCAGCAGCCCCCGGACTAGCGGGAGGACACATACGCAGTATTTT. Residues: CASSPRTSGRTHTQYF.

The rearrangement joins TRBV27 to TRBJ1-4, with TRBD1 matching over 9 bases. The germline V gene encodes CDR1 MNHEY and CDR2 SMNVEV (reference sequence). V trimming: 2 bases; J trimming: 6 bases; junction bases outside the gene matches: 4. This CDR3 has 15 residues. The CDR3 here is CASSLIQGAHEKLFF. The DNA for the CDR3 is TGTGCCAGCAGTTTAATACAGGGGGCGCATGAAAAACTGTTTTTT. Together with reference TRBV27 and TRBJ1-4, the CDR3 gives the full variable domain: EAQVTQNPRYLITVTGKKLTVTCSQNMNHEYMSWYRQDPGLGLRQIYYSMNVEVTDKGDVPEGYKVSRKEKRNFPLILESPSPNQTSLYFCASSLIQGAHEKLFFGSGTQLSVL.

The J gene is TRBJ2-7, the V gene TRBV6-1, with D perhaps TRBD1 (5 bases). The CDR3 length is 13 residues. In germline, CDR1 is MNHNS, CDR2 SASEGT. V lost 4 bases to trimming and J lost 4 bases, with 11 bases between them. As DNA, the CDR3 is TGTGCCAGCAGTGTGGGGCAGGATTACGAGCAGTACTTC. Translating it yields CASSVGQDYEQYF.

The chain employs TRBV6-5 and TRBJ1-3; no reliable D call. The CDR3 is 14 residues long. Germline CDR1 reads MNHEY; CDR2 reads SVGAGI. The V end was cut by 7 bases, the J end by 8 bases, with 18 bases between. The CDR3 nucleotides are TGTGCCAGCACTCTGGGGAGAAAGTGGGACACCATATATTTT. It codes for CASTLGRKWDTIYF.